This T cell receptor (beta chain) was identified during a study of early T cells in non-severe SARS-CoV-2 infection. Overall study: The input, bulk RNA from unsorted whole blood, was sequenced, and chains were unpaired. Points from the study as a whole: The VDJdb matching leaned toward anti-spike CD8 responses and overlooked private and CD4 specificities.

Germline CDR1 is KGHSH and CDR2 is LQKENI. This CDR3 is 13 amino acids long. V gave up 3 bases and J gave up 3 bases, with 8 bases separating them. This clonotype has at least ten counts. Its antigen is as yet unknown. Molecules of cDNA were individually given unique molecular identifiers that were attached to them. TCRdb re-called the 5' RACE reads with MiXCR, one entry per CDR3 protein. The sample carries 30,000 to 40,000 distinct CDR3 sequences, about 4.5% recorded once. Sequencing was performed on whole blood. The chain carries TRBV18 and TRBJ2-5; tentative D call: TRBD1 (6 bases). This sequence was found in an adult who was a healthcare worker with PCR-confirmed SARS-CoV-2 infection or an uninfected control (not recorded which). CDR3 sequence: CASSPNREETQYF. The CDR3 bases are TGTGCCAGCTCACCGAACAGGGAAGAGACCCAGTACTTC. Full variable domain (remainder filled in from reference TRBV18 and TRBJ2-5): NAGVMQNPRHLVRRRGQEARLRCSPMKGHSHVYWYRQLPEEGLKFMVYLQKENIIDESGMPKERFSAEFPKEGPSILRIQQVVRGDSAAYFCASSPNREETQYFGPGTRLLVL.